These T cell receptor beta chains were read from a single sample in a study of T cell repertoires in cytomegalovirus infection. Their antigen targets remain unknown. TCRdb passed the reads through MiXCR, listing each CDR3 protein once. Seen here are 650,000 to 850,000 distinct CDR3 sequences, 25% to 35% observed once, and the top ten hold about 12%. The source was cultured CD8+ T cells from PBMCs, collected from culture after CMV antigen stimulation. All receptors derive from a human donor in good health (CMV status not recorded). Some clones in this sample may be carry-over from other donors' samples. The CDR3 runs from the conserved cysteine through the conserved F or W. D genes are given only for firm matches. Expanded clones get a size class; other rows say once, few or many, or leave the size out.

j_call	v_call	clone_size	d_call	cdr3_aa	cdr3_nt
TRBJ1-5	TRBV4-1	-	-	CASSQDTGRVVSSQPQHF	TGCGCCAGCAGCCAAGATACGGGTCGGGTGGTATCAAGTCAGCCCCAGCATTTT
TRBJ2-2	TRBV29-1	many	TRBD1	CSAKTGGRTGELFF	TGCAGCGCAAAGACAGGGGGAAGGACCGGGGAGCTGTTTTTT
TRBJ2-3	TRBV9	-	TRBD2	CASSPRGGESTDTQYF	TGTGCCAGCAGCCCCCGCGGGGGTGAAAGCACAGATACGCAGTATTTT
TRBJ2-5	TRBV7-8	many	TRBD1	CASRGTGGETQYF	TGTGCCAGCAGAGGGACAGGGGGAGAGACCCAGTACTTC
TRBJ2-3	TRBV28	-	TRBD1	CASSFRDSLTDTQYF	TGTGCCAGCAGTTTCAGGGACAGCCTCACAGATACGCAGTATTTT
TRBJ2-3	TRBV27	few	-	CASSSTSGIRTDTQYF	TGTGCCAGCAGTTCGACTTCAGGGATCCGCACAGATACGCAGTATTTT
TRBJ2-1	TRBV7-8	many	-	CASSPPRLNSYNEQFF	TGTGCCAGCAGCCCCCCCCGGTTAAACTCCTACAATGAGCAGTTCTTC
TRBJ1-1	TRBV7-4	few	-	CASSPPLSLEAFF	TGTGCCAGCAGCCCCCCCCTATCTCTTGAAGCTTTCTTT
TRBJ2-1	TRBV6-5	-	-	CASSYDAGVGNEQFF	TGTGCCAGCAGTTACGACGCCGGCGTTGGCAATGAGCAGTTCTTC
TRBJ2-7	TRBV6-5	-	-	CASTKDRSRPYEQYF	TGTGCCAGCACTAAAGACCGATCAAGACCTTACGAGCAGTACTTC
TRBJ2-2	TRBV10-3	-	TRBD1	CAISESGQPNTGELFF	TGTGCCATCAGTGAGTCGGGACAGCCGAACACCGGGGAGCTGTTTTTT
TRBJ2-5	TRBV29-1	-	TRBD2	CSVPPGLAAETQYF	TGCAGCGTTCCCCCCGGACTAGCCGCGGAGACCCAGTACTTC
TRBJ1-1	TRBV19	-	-	CASSPTRGAAEAFF	TGTGCCAGTAGTCCCACCCGGGGGGCCGCTGAAGCTTTCTTT
TRBJ2-1	TRBV7-6	-	-	CASSLGGLQSSYNEQFF	TGTGCTAGCAGCTTAGGCGGGCTGCAGAGCTCCTACAATGAGCAGTTCTTC
TRBJ2-2	TRBV6-1	few	-	CASSELRTPGGELFF	TGTGCCAGCAGTGAATTACGTACTCCTGGCGGGGAGCTGTTTTTT
TRBJ1-1	TRBV28	-	TRBD1	CASRGQGAKAEAFF	TGTGCCAGCAGAGGTCAGGGGGCAAAGGCTGAAGCTTTCTTT
TRBJ2-6	TRBV11-1	many	TRBD1	CASSFWDSDGANVLTF	TGTGCCAGCAGCTTTTGGGACAGCGATGGGGCCAACGTCCTGACTTTC
TRBJ2-5	TRBV10-2	few	-	CASSEVDLTWTQYF	TGCGCCAGCAGTGAGGTGGACCTAACATGGACCCAGTACTTC
TRBJ2-3	TRBV29-1	few	-	CSVEFVGGGSYTQYF	TGCAGCGTTGAATTCGTTGGAGGGGGGAGCTATACGCAGTATTTT
TRBJ1-1	TRBV4-1	-	-	CASSPSGGSMNTEAFF	TGCGCCAGCAGCCCCAGCGGGGGTTCCATGAACACTGAAGCTTTCTTT
TRBJ1-5	TRBV28	few	-	CASRQYRRGNQPQHF	TGTGCCAGCAGACAATACAGGCGGGGAAATCAGCCCCAGCATTTT
TRBJ2-2	TRBV7-6	many	-	CASSQPRSGGRNTGELFF	TGTGCCAGCAGCCAACCGCGATCCGGGGGTCGGAACACCGGGGAGCTGTTTTTT
TRBJ2-3	TRBV4-1	few	-	CASSHPDSTDTQYF	TGCGCCAGCAGCCATCCGGACAGTACGGATACGCAGTATTTT
TRBJ1-6	TRBV6-2/TRBV6-3	few	TRBD1	CASSYPLDRINSPLHF	TGTGCCAGCAGTTACCCCTTGGACAGGATTAATTCACCCCTCCACTTT
TRBJ2-1	TRBV9	few	TRBD2	CASSVTTGGGSYNEQFF	TGTGCCAGCAGCGTAACAACCGGGGGGGGTAGTTACAATGAGCAGTTCTTC
TRBJ2-5	TRBV10-3	few	-	CAISHDGGETQYF	TGTGCCATCAGTCACGACGGTGGAGAGACCCAGTACTTC
TRBJ1-2	TRBV12-3/TRBV12-4	many	TRBD1	CASSLGGRTPRYGYTF	TGTGCCAGCAGCTTAGGGGGCCGGACCCCGCGCTATGGCTACACCTTC
TRBJ1-4	TRBV7-6	many	TRBD1	CASSYRRGPIEKLFF	TGTGCCAGCAGCTATCGCAGGGGGCCGATCGAAAAACTGTTTTTT
TRBJ2-1	TRBV5-1	once	TRBD2	CASSLELAGLDEQFF	TGCGCCAGCAGCTTGGAACTAGCGGGGCTAGATGAGCAGTTCTTC
TRBJ2-7	TRBV7-9	few	-	CASSSDSDSGYEQYF	TGTGCCAGCAGCTCTGACAGCGATTCGGGCTACGAGCAGTACTTC
TRBJ1-2	TRBV19	once	-	CASSIFQGLDGYTF	TGTGCCAGTAGTATTTTTCAGGGTCTGGATGGCTACACCTTC
TRBJ1-2	TRBV2	few	-	CASSERGSGVYGYTF	TGTGCCAGCAGTGAAAGGGGCAGTGGGGTCTATGGCTACACCTTC
TRBJ2-3	TRBV20-1	-	TRBD2	CSARDTWLAGSTDTQYF	TGCAGTGCTAGAGATACATGGCTAGCGGGGAGCACAGATACGCAGTATTTT
TRBJ1-2	TRBV6-1	few	-	CASSGTSTGGYTF	TGTGCCAGCAGTGGGACATCTACGGGGGGCTACACCTTC
TRBJ2-1	TRBV7-9	-	-	CASSSEVSYNEQFF	TGTGCCAGCAGCTCGGAGGTCTCCTACAATGAGCAGTTCTTC
TRBJ2-1	TRBV6-2/TRBV6-3	-	-	CASSYLAGPDEQFF	TGTGCCAGCAGTTACCTAGCTGGGCCGGATGAGCAGTTCTTC
TRBJ2-1	TRBV29-1	once	-	CSVIGNEQFF	TGCAGCGTCATCGGCAATGAGCAGTTCTTC
TRBJ2-5	TRBV4-2	few	-	CASSQEGDQETQYF	TGTGCCAGCAGCCAAGAAGGGGACCAAGAGACCCAGTACTTC
TRBJ2-5	TRBV7-6	-	-	CASSLEIRGGLETQYF	TGTGCCAGCAGCTTAGAGATTCGCGGGGGCCTAGAGACCCAGTACTTC
TRBJ1-2	TRBV10-2	few	-	CASSELTGTNYGYTF	TGCGCCAGCAGTGAGTTAACAGGGACTAACTATGGCTACACCTTC
TRBJ2-7	TRBV27	-	-	CASSPTVDGAYEQYF	TGTGCCAGCAGTCCAACCGTCGACGGAGCCTACGAGCAGTACTTC
TRBJ1-2	TRBV6-6	few	-	CATLWGNYGYTF	TGTGCCACCCTTTGGGGGAACTATGGCTACACCTTC
TRBJ2-1	TRBV7-6	many	-	CASSLNNEQFF	TGTGCCAGCAGTTTAAACAATGAGCAGTTCTTC
TRBJ2-5	TRBV7-6	few	-	CASSPLEGYQETQYF	TGTGCCAGCAGCCCTCTCGAGGGGTACCAAGAGACCCAGTACTTC